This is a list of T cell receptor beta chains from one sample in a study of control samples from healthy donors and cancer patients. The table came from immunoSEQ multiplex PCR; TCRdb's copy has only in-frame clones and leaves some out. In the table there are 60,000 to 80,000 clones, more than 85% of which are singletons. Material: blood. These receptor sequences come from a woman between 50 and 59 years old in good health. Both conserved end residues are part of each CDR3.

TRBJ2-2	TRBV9	CASSVGLAEANTGELFF
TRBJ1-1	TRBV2	CASSEATGGGREAFF
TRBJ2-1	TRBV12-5	CASGSPTGYNEQFF
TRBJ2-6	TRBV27	CASSLLRGGSGANVLTF
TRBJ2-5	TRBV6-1	CASSEWTGGQETQYF
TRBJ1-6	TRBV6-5	CASSYAGRDSPLHF
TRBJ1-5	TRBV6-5	CASSYSAAHSNQPQHF
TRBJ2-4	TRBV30	CAWRGGASPKNIQYF
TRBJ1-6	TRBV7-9	CASSLVGFGANSPLHF
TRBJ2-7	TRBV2	CASSETSIYEQYF
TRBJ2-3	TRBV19	CARPGAITDTQYF
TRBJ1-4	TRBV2	CASSEVGSGTGDEKLFF
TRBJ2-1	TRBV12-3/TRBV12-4	CASSAIRASRLFF
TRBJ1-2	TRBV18	CASSPAVNYGYTF
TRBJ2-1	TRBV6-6	CASRQRTSGDEQFF
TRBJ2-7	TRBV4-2	CASSHNITGRASYEQYF